Below are 10 T cell receptor beta chains sequenced from a single sample in a study of CD8 T cells in ankylosing spondylitis (dated by TCRdb to between 2016 and 2019). The library was built by means of 5' RACE. Sequencing used an Illumina HiSeq 2500. Through fastp at Q25 and MiXCR, TCRdb rebuilt clones from the public reads, retaining in-frame beta chains. Identical CDR3 protein sequences are pooled into one entry, listed with their most common genes and DNA. Present in this sample are approximately 550,000 distinct CDR3 sequences, 12% of which were seen just once. The ten largest clones add up to 6.5% to 7% of the sample. The paper's findings and limits, for the study overall: Blood from ankylosing spondylitis patients appeared to be characterized by a TCR beta motif composed of under 10 highly homologous amino acid variants.

The antigens for these receptors are not known. Input material: blood, either unsorted or a sorted T cell fraction (not recorded which). All receptors derive from a male donor with ankylosing spondylitis.

This clonotype occurred a few times. This chain uses TRBV2 with TRBJ1-5; 7 bases map to TRBD1. Germline V gives CDR1 SNHLY, CDR2 FYNNEI. The CDR3 runs to 13 residues. J was trimmed by 3 bases and V by 10 bases; bases with no gene match: 6. This CDR3 reads CAIRDRANQPQHF. The CDR3 bases are TGTGCCATCCGGGACAGAGCCAATCAGCCCCAGCATTTT.

This rearrangement joins TRBV4-2 to TRBJ2-7; 7 bases map to TRBD1. This CDR3 has 15 amino acids. J gave up 4 bases and V 4 bases, and 10 bases lay outside the gene matches. The germline CDR1 and CDR2 sequences are LGHNA and YNFKEQ. In nucleotides, the CDR3 is TGTGCCAGCAGCCCAAAAGGGACGACAGGGTACGAGCAGTACTTC. As protein: CASSPKGTTGYEQYF.

This clonotype was counted many times. The J gene is TRBJ2-1, the V gene TRBV7-2, with D possibly being TRBD2 (6 bases). This CDR3 spans 16 amino acids. Trimming stripped 1 base from V and 9 bases from J, with 19 bases between. The germline V gene encodes CDR1 SGHTA and CDR2 FQGNSA. This chain's CDR3 is CASSLDWAGGISEQFF. DNA of the CDR3: TGTGCCAGCAGCTTAGATTGGGCAGGCGGGATCAGTGAGCAGTTCTTC.

This clonotype was found a few times. This chain connects TRBV7-2 to TRBJ2-1; 10 nucleotides match TRBD2. Germline CDR1 reads SGHTA; CDR2 reads FQGNSA. This CDR3 comprises 16 residues. The J segment lost 1 base and the V segment lost 5 bases, leaving 5 bases of the junction unmatched. CDR3 DNA: TGTGCCAGCAGCAGAGGACTAGCGGAGTCCTACAATGAGCAGTTCTTC. It translates to CASSRGLAESYNEQFF.

This clonotype was found many times. This rearrangement joins TRBV19 to TRBJ2-5; D might be TRBD2 (6 bases). The ends were cut back, 7 bases at V and 2 bases at J, with 17 bases in the middle. Germline V gives CDR1 LNHDA, CDR2 SQIVND (reference sequence). This CDR3 comprises 15 residues. The CDR3 spells CASTMEGSPQETQYF. CDR3 in DNA: TGTGCCAGTACCATGGAGGGGAGTCCTCAAGAGACCCAGTACTTC.

This clonotype occurred a few times. The V and J genes are TRBV20-1 and TRBJ2-2; either TRBD1 or TRBD2 may supply D (5 bases each). Germline V CDR1 and CDR2: DFQATT, SNEGSKA (reference sequence). Trimming cost V 5 bases and J 3 bases, with 13 bases left between them. This CDR3 is 14 amino acids long. For the CDR3, the DNA is TGCAGTGCTGGTTCGTGGGGACACACCGGGGAGCTGTTTTTT. This gives the protein CSAGSWGHTGELFF.

V gene TRBV2 combines with J gene TRBJ2-1; D is ambiguous. V shed 3 bases and J shed 2 bases, with 8 bases lying between them. Germline values: CDR1 SNHLY, CDR2 FYNNEI. The CDR3 has 14 amino acids. The CDR3 region has the DNA TGTGCCAGCAGTGATAGTCCTGCCTACAATGAGCAGTTCTTC. This gives the protein CASSDSPAYNEQFF.

There are many counts of this clonotype. This chain joins TRBV12-3 or TRBV12-4 and TRBJ2-5, with D tentatively TRBD1 (6 bases). CDR3 size: 16 residues. The V end was cut by 5 bases, the J end by 0 bases, with 16 bases between. The CDR3 reads CASSRLTNRDQETQYF. As DNA, the CDR3 is TGTGCCAGCAGTCGTTTAACCAACAGGGACCAAGAGACCCAGTACTTC.

Points on this clonotype: With a much larger clone just one base away, this may be a read error. The chain has TRBV5-1 and TRBJ2-7, with D hard to call. CDR1 is SGHRS and CDR2 is YFSETQ in the germline V gene. The length of the CDR3 is 16 residues. DNA for the CDR3: TGCGCCAGCAGCTTGGATCTGACCGCGAGCTCCTACGAGCACTACTTC. It is translated as CASSLDLTASSYEHYF. Using reference TRBV5-1 and TRBJ2-7 for the parts outside the CDR3, the full variable domain is KAGVTQTPRYLIKTRGQQVTLSCSPISGHRSVSWYQQTPGQGLQFLFEYFSETQRNKGNFPGRFSGRQFSNSRSEMNVSTLELGDSALYLCASSLDLTASSYEHYFGPGTRLTVT.

There are a few counts of this clonotype. At one end, the junction sequence differs from germline, possibly due to a read error. The gene calls are TRBV6-5 and TRBJ1-2, with D perhaps TRBD1 (5 bases). The CDR3 extends over 13 amino acids. Germline CDR1 is MNHEY and CDR2 is SVGAGI. Here the CDR3 DNA reads TGTGCCAGCAGTTACTCCACCGGGGGTGGCTACATCTTC. This translates into CASSYSTGGGYIF.